The 23 T cell receptor beta chains below come from one sample, sequenced in a study of cytomegalovirus exposure and HLA in healthy donors. PCR employed 60 Vbeta and 13 Jbeta primers. The repertoire was sequenced with immunoSEQ multiplex PCR; TCRdb's copy has only in-frame clones and lacks some. With some 30,000 clones in the sample, the ten largest clones hold under 6%. Sequencing was performed on PBMCs. All receptors come from a middle-aged woman in good health and CMV-seropositive.

This chain joins TRBV4-1 and TRBJ2-7, with TRBD1 as a possible D gene (6 bases). Trimming cost V 1 base and J 0 bases, with 13 bases left between them. Per the germline V gene, CDR1 is MGHRA and CDR2 is YSYEKL. There are 16 residues in the CDR3. The DNA of the CDR3 is TGCGCCAGCAGCCAAGCTTCCGGGACACCCTCCTACGAGCAGTACTTC. This gives the protein CASSQASGTPSYEQYF.

The CDR3 here is CASSSGTSGSVDEQFF. CDR3 DNA sequence: TGCGCCAGCAGCTCGGGGACTAGCGGGAGTGTTGATGAGCAGTTCTTC. The chain couples TRBV5-1 to TRBJ2-1, with TRBD2 matching over 14 bases. Germline V gene sequence: CDR1 SGHRS, CDR2 YFSETQ. V was pared by 3 bases and J by 8 bases, with 7 bases of the junction left unmatched. CDR3 length equals 16 residues. Full variable domain (remainder filled in from reference TRBV5-1 and TRBJ2-1): KAGVTQTPRYLIKTRGQQVTLSCSPISGHRSVSWYQQTPGQGLQFLFEYFSETQRNKGNFPGRFSGRQFSNSRSEMNVSTLELGDSALYLCASSSGTSGSVDEQFFGPGTRLTVL.

V usage is TRBV7-3 and J usage is TRBJ2-5, with TRBD2 matching 7 bases. The CDR3 consists of 15 residues. CDR1 is SGHTA and CDR2 is FQGTGA in the germline V gene. With 4 bases clipped from V and 4 bases from J, the junction kept 9 bases outside the gene matches. The CDR3 here is CASSYLAGARETQYF. CDR3 in DNA: TGTGCCAGCAGCTACCTGGCGGGAGCAAGAGAGACCCAGTACTTC.

The chain carries TRBV2 and TRBJ2-1; 9 bases are shared with TRBD2. From germline, CDR1 is SNHLY and CDR2 FYNNEI. The CDR3 consists of 15 residues. Trimming took 4 bases from V and 2 from J; bases not matched to a gene: 3. CDR3 DNA sequence: TGTGCCAGCAGTGTAGTAGCGGGGGCCTACAATGAGCAGTTCTTC. Protein product: CASSVVAGAYNEQFF.

The rearrangement links TRBV18 to TRBJ1-2; the match to TRBD1 covers 9 bases. The junction had 6 bases not matched to a gene; V was cut back by 6 bases and J by 4 bases. CDR1 is KGHSH, CDR2 LQKENI, per germline. This CDR3 has 14 amino acids. In nucleotides, the CDR3 is TGTGCCAGCTCCCAGGGACAGGGAGGCTATGGCTACACCTTC. Its translation: CASSQGQGGYGYTF.

V usage is TRBV30 and J usage is TRBJ2-7; D might be TRBD2 (5 bases). CDR1 GTSNPN and CDR2 SVGIG come from the germline V gene (reference sequence). V gave up 3 bases and J gave up 2 bases, with 14 bases separating them. CDR3 length: 14 residues. CDR3 sequence: CAWSPGKGPYEQYF. The CDR3 nucleotides are TGTGCCTGGAGCCCCGGGAAAGGTCCCTACGAGCAGTACTTC.

The J gene is TRBJ1-1, the V gene TRBV15, with no clear D. V was shortened by 0 bases and J by 7 bases, with 18 bases between the two germline ends. The CDR3 sequence is 16 residues long. The germline CDR1 and CDR2 sequences are LNHNV and YYDKDF (reference sequence). The CDR3 region has the DNA TGTGCCACCAGCAGAGATCGCGGAAGCCACTCTGGTGAAGCTTTCTTT. Translating it yields CATSRDRGSHSGEAFF.

The J gene is TRBJ1-2, the V gene TRBV5-8; the D is unclear. The germline gives CDR1 SGHTS, CDR2 YDEGEE. Trimming cost V 2 bases and J 4 bases, with 6 bases left between them. This CDR3 contains 12 residues. The CDR3 region has the DNA TGTGCCAGCAGCTTCGACATCTATGGCTACACCTTC. Its protein product is CASSFDIYGYTF.

The rearrangement uses TRBV5-1 and TRBJ2-5; TRBD2 agrees at 15 bases. CDR1 and CDR2 (germline): SGHRS, YFSETQ. Trimming cost V 4 bases and J 5 bases; bases outside gene matches: 6. This CDR3 comprises 16 residues. CDR3 sequence reads: CASSPGTSGRQETQYF. In DNA form, the CDR3 reads TGCGCCAGCAGCCCCGGGACTAGCGGGAGGCAGGAGACCCAGTACTTC.

Comment on this clone: The junction departs from the called germline gene at one end, perhaps through a read error. This rearrangement joins TRBV9 to TRBJ2-1; 7 nucleotides match TRBD1. CDR1 SGDLS and CDR2 YYNGEE come from the germline V gene. The CDR3 has 15 amino acids. In DNA, the CDR3 is TGTGCCAGCAGCGCCGGGACAGTCTCCGACAATGAGCAGTTCTTC. This gives the protein CASSAGTVSDNEQFF.

This chain links TRBV5-4 with TRBJ2-7; TRBD2 is a possible D gene (8 bases). CDR1 and CDR2 from the germline V gene are SGHNT and YYREEE (reference sequence). The V gene lost 1 base and the J gene lost 2 bases, with 16 bases spanning the gap. CDR3 length equals 16 residues. CDR3 in amino acids: CASSLTSGGGAYEQYF. The CDR3 DNA reads as TGTGCCAGCAGCTTGACTTCGGGAGGGGGCGCCTACGAGCAGTACTTC.

The genes are TRBV4-2 and TRBJ1-2, with 8 bases that match TRBD1. Germline V gene sequence: CDR1 LGHNA, CDR2 YNFKEQ. Unmatched junction bases numbered 5, after V lost 2 bases and J lost 6 bases. CDR3 length: 14 amino acids. The CDR3 DNA reads as TGTGCCAGCAGCCAAAAGACAGGGGTGGATGGCTACACCTTC. Its translation: CASSQKTGVDGYTF.

J is TRBJ1-5 and V is TRBV7-9; D is unclear. From germline, CDR1 is SEHNR and CDR2 FQNEAQ (reference sequence). Trimming left V 1 base short and J 11 bases short, with 12 bases between. The CDR3 totals 13 residues. The CDR3 bases are TGTGCCAGCAGCTTAGACCTGCTTTCGGCCCAGCATTTT. Translation: CASSLDLLSAQHF.

V gene TRBV29-1 combines with J gene TRBJ1-2; 7 positions match TRBD1. Germline CDR1 is SQVTM and CDR2 is ANQGSEA. V lost 6 bases to trimming and J lost 4 bases; unmatched junction nucleotides: 11. This CDR3 has 14 amino acids. CDR3 amino acids: CSVHAGTEGYGYTF. Here the CDR3 DNA reads TGCAGCGTCCACGCGGGGACAGAAGGCTATGGCTACACCTTC.

J is TRBJ2-7 and V is TRBV19; 8 bases fit TRBD1. Germline V gene sequence: CDR1 LNHDA, CDR2 SQIVND (reference sequence). The J segment lost 2 bases and the V segment lost 2 bases, leaving 2 bases of the junction unmatched. The CDR3 has 14 amino acids. CDR3 residues: CASSIQGAPYEQYF. The DNA for the CDR3 is TGTGCCAGTAGTATACAGGGGGCGCCCTACGAGCAGTACTTC.

The genes are TRBV28 and TRBJ1-4; tentatively, D is TRBD1 (5 bases). The CDR3 totals 14 residues. Trimming removed 5 bases at V and 7 bases at J, with 14 bases between. Germline V CDR1 and CDR2: MDHEN, SYDVKM. This CDR3 reads CASSLPGGTEKLFF. In nucleotides, the CDR3 is TGTGCCAGCAGTCTCCCCGGGGGGACTGAAAAACTGTTTTTT. Together with reference TRBV28 and TRBJ1-4, the CDR3 gives the full variable domain: DVKVTQSSRYLVKRTGEKVFLECVQDMDHENMFWYRQDPGLGLRLIYFSYDVKMKEKGDIPEGYSVSREKKERFSLILESASTNQTSMYLCASSLPGGTEKLFFGSGTQLSVL.

The chain recombines TRBV14 with TRBJ2-2; perhaps TRBD2 as D (6 bases). The CDR3 loop spans 16 amino acids. Germline CDR1 reads SGHDN; CDR2 reads FVKESK. Trimming stripped 0 bases from V and 7 bases from J, with 15 bases between. CDR3 sequence reads: CASSQELGRRNGELFF. The CDR3 DNA reads TGTGCCAGCAGCCAAGAGCTAGGGAGGAGAAACGGGGAGCTGTTTTTT.

The J gene is TRBJ2-1, the V gene TRBV9; possibly TRBD2 for D (6 bases). Germline V CDR1 and CDR2: SGDLS, YYNGEE. Trimming stripped 1 base from V and 7 bases from J, with 15 bases between. The CDR3 spans 15 residues. The CDR3 DNA reads TGTGCCAGCAGCGTAAGAGCGGGTCCTAGGAATGAGCAGTTCTTC. It is translated as CASSVRAGPRNEQFF. The whole variable domain, filled in from reference TRBV9 and TRBJ2-1, reads DSGVTQTPKHLITATGQRVTLRCSPRSGDLSVYWYQQSLDQGLQFLIQYYNGEERAKGNILERFSAQQFPDLHSELNLSSLELGDSALYFCASSVRAGPRNEQFFGPGTRLTVL.

The V and J genes are TRBV28 and TRBJ2-4, with 8 bases identical to TRBD2. V gave up 4 bases and J gave up 3 bases; unmatched junction bases: 5. The CDR3 is made up of 15 amino acids. Germline CDR1 reads MDHEN; CDR2 reads SYDVKM. CDR3: CASSSRAGGKNIQYF. The CDR3 nucleotides read TGTGCCAGCAGTTCTCGGGCGGGAGGCAAAAACATTCAGTACTTC.

The CDR3: CASSQVRQATNYGYTF. The DNA of the CDR3 is TGTGCCAGCAGCCAAGTTCGACAGGCCACCAACTATGGCTACACCTTC. V and J are TRBV4-2 and TRBJ1-2, with a tentative D call TRBD1 (6 bases). The germline V gene has CDR1 LGHNA and CDR2 YNFKEQ. The CDR3 spans 16 residues. V lost 1 base to trimming and J lost 2 bases, with 14 bases between them.

This chain connects TRBV19 to TRBJ2-1; TRBD1 aligns across 9 bases. The CDR3 consists of 15 residues. Germline V gives CDR1 LNHDA, CDR2 SQIVND (reference sequence). With V trimmed by 3 bases and J by 6 bases, 6 bases remained unmatched. This CDR3 reads CASSIGTGLSNEQFF. In nucleotides, the CDR3 is TGTGCCAGTAGTATCGGGACAGGGTTAAGCAATGAGCAGTTCTTC. Looking up the rest from reference TRBV19 and TRBJ2-1 gives the full variable domain: DGGITQSPKYLFRKEGQNVTLSCEQNLNHDAMYWYRQDPGQGLRLIYYSQIVNDFQKGDIAEGYSVSREKKESFPLTVTSAQKNPTAFYLCASSIGTGLSNEQFFGPGTRLTVL.

The V and J genes are TRBV27 and TRBJ2-7, with TRBD2 identical over 8 bases. The junction had 7 bases not matched to a gene; V was cut back by 2 bases and J by 7 bases. CDR1 is MNHEY, CDR2 SMNVEV, per germline (reference sequence). The CDR3 loop spans 14 amino acids. Here the CDR3 reads CASSLGTRGREQYF. The CDR3 region has the DNA TGTGCCAGCAGTTTAGGGACTAGAGGGAGAGAGCAGTACTTC.

The rearrangement uses TRBV5-1 and TRBJ2-5; D is unresolved. The ends were cut back, 1 base at V and 5 bases at J, with 3 bases in the middle. Germline V gives CDR1 SGHRS, CDR2 YFSETQ. The CDR3 contains 11 residues. The CDR3 nucleotides read TGCGCCAGCAGCTTGTCGGAGACCCAGTACTTC. It yields the protein CASSLSETQYF.